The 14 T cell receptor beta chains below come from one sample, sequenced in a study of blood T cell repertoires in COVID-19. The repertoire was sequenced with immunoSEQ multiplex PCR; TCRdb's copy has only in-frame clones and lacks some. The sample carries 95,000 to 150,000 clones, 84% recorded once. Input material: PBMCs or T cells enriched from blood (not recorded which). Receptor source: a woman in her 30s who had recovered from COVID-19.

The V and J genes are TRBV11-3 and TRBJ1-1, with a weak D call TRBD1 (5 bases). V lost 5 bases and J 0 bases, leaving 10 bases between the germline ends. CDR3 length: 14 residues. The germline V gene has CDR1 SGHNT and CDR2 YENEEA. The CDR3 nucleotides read TGTGCCAGCAGCCCCGGGGGACTGAACACTGAAGCTTTCTTT. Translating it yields CASSPGGLNTEAFF.

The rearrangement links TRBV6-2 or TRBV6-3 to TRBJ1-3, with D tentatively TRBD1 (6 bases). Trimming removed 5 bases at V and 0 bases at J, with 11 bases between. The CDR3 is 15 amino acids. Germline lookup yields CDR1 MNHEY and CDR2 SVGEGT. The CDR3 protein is CASSQGTSSGNTIYF. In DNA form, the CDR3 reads TGTGCCAGCAGTCAAGGGACATCCTCTGGAAACACCATATATTTT.

Here the CDR3 DNA reads TGCGCCAGCAGCTTGGTATCGGGACTAGCGAATGAGCAGTTCTTC. Amino acids: CASSLVSGLANEQFF. The chain is built from TRBV5-1 and TRBJ2-1, with 10 positions matching TRBD2. Germline CDR1 is SGHRS and CDR2 is YFSETQ. With V trimmed by 0 bases and J by 7 bases, 4 bases remained unmatched. The CDR3 is made up of 15 amino acids. The complete variable domain, with remaining parts taken from reference TRBV5-1 and TRBJ2-1, reads KAGVTQTPRYLIKTRGQQVTLSCSPISGHRSVSWYQQTPGQGLQFLFEYFSETQRNKGNFPGRFSGRQFSNSRSEMNVSTLELGDSALYLCASSLVSGLANEQFFGPGTRLTVL.

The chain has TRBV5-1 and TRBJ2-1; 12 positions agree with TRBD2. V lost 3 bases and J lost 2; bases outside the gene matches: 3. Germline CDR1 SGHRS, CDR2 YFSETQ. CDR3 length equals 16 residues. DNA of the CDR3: TGCGCCAGCAGCTCCTCTAGCGGGAGGGCCTACAATGAGCAGTTCTTC. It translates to CASSSSSGRAYNEQFF.

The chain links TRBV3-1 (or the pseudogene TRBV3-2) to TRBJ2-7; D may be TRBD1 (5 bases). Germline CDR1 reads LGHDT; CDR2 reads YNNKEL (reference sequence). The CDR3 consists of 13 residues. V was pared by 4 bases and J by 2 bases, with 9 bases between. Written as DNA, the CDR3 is TGTGCCAGCAGCCGACAGATCGCCTACGAGCAGTACTTC. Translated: CASSRQIAYEQYF.

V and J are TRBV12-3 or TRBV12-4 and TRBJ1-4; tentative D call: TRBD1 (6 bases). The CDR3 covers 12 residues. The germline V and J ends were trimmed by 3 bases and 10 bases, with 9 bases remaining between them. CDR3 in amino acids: CASSFQGSKLFF. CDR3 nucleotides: TGTGCCAGCAGTTTTCAGGGGTCAAAACTGTTTTTT.

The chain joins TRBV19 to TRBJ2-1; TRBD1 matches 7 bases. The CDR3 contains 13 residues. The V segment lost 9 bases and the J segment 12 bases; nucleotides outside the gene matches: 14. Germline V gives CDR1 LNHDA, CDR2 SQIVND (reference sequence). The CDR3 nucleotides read TGTGCCAGCGGACAGGAGGTTCATGGTAGGCAGTTCTTC. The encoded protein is CASGQEVHGRQFF.

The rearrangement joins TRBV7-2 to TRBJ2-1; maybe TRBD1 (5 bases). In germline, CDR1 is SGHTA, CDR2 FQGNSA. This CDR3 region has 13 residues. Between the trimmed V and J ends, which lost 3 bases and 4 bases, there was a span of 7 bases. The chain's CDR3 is CASSLGRYNEQFF. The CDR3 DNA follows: TGTGCCAGCAGCTTGGGGCGGTACAATGAGCAGTTCTTC.

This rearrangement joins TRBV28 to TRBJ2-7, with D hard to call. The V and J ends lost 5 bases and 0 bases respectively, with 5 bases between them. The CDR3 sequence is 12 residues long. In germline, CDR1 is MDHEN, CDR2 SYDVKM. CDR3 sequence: CASSTSSYEQYF. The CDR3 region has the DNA TGTGCCAGCAGTACGAGCTCCTACGAGCAGTACTTC.

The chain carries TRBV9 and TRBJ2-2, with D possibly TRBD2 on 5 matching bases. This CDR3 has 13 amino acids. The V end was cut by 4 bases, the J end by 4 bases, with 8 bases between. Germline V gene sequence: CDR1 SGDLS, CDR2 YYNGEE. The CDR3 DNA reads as TGTGCCAGCAGCACTGGGAGCACCGGGGAGCTGTTTTTT. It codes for CASSTGSTGELFF.

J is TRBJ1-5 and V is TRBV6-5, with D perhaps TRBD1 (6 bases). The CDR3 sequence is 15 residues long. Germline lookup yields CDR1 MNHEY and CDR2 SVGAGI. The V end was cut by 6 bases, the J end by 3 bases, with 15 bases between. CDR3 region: CASRPTGLVNQPQHF. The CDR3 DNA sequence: TGTGCCAGCAGACCTACAGGGCTTGTCAATCAGCCCCAGCATTTT.

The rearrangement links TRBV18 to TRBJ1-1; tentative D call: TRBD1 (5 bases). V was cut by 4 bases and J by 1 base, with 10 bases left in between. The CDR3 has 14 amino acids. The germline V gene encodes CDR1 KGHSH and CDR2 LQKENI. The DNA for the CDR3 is TGTGCCAGCTCACTAGGACACCCGAACACTGAAGCTTTCTTT. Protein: CASSLGHPNTEAFF.

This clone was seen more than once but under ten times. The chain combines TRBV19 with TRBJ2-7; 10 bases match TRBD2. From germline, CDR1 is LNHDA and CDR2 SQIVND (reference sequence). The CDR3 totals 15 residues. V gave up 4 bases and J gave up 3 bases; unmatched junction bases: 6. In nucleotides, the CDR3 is TGTGCCAGTAGTAGGTCTAGCGGGAGAGTCTACGAGCAGTACTTC. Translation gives CASSRSSGRVYEQYF.

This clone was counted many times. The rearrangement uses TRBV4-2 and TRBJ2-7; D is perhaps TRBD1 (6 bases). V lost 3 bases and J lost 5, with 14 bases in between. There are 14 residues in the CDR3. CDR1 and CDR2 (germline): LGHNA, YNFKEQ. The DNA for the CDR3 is TGTGCCAGCAGCCAGTACCGGGACACGGACGAGCAGTACTTC. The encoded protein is CASSQYRDTDEQYF.